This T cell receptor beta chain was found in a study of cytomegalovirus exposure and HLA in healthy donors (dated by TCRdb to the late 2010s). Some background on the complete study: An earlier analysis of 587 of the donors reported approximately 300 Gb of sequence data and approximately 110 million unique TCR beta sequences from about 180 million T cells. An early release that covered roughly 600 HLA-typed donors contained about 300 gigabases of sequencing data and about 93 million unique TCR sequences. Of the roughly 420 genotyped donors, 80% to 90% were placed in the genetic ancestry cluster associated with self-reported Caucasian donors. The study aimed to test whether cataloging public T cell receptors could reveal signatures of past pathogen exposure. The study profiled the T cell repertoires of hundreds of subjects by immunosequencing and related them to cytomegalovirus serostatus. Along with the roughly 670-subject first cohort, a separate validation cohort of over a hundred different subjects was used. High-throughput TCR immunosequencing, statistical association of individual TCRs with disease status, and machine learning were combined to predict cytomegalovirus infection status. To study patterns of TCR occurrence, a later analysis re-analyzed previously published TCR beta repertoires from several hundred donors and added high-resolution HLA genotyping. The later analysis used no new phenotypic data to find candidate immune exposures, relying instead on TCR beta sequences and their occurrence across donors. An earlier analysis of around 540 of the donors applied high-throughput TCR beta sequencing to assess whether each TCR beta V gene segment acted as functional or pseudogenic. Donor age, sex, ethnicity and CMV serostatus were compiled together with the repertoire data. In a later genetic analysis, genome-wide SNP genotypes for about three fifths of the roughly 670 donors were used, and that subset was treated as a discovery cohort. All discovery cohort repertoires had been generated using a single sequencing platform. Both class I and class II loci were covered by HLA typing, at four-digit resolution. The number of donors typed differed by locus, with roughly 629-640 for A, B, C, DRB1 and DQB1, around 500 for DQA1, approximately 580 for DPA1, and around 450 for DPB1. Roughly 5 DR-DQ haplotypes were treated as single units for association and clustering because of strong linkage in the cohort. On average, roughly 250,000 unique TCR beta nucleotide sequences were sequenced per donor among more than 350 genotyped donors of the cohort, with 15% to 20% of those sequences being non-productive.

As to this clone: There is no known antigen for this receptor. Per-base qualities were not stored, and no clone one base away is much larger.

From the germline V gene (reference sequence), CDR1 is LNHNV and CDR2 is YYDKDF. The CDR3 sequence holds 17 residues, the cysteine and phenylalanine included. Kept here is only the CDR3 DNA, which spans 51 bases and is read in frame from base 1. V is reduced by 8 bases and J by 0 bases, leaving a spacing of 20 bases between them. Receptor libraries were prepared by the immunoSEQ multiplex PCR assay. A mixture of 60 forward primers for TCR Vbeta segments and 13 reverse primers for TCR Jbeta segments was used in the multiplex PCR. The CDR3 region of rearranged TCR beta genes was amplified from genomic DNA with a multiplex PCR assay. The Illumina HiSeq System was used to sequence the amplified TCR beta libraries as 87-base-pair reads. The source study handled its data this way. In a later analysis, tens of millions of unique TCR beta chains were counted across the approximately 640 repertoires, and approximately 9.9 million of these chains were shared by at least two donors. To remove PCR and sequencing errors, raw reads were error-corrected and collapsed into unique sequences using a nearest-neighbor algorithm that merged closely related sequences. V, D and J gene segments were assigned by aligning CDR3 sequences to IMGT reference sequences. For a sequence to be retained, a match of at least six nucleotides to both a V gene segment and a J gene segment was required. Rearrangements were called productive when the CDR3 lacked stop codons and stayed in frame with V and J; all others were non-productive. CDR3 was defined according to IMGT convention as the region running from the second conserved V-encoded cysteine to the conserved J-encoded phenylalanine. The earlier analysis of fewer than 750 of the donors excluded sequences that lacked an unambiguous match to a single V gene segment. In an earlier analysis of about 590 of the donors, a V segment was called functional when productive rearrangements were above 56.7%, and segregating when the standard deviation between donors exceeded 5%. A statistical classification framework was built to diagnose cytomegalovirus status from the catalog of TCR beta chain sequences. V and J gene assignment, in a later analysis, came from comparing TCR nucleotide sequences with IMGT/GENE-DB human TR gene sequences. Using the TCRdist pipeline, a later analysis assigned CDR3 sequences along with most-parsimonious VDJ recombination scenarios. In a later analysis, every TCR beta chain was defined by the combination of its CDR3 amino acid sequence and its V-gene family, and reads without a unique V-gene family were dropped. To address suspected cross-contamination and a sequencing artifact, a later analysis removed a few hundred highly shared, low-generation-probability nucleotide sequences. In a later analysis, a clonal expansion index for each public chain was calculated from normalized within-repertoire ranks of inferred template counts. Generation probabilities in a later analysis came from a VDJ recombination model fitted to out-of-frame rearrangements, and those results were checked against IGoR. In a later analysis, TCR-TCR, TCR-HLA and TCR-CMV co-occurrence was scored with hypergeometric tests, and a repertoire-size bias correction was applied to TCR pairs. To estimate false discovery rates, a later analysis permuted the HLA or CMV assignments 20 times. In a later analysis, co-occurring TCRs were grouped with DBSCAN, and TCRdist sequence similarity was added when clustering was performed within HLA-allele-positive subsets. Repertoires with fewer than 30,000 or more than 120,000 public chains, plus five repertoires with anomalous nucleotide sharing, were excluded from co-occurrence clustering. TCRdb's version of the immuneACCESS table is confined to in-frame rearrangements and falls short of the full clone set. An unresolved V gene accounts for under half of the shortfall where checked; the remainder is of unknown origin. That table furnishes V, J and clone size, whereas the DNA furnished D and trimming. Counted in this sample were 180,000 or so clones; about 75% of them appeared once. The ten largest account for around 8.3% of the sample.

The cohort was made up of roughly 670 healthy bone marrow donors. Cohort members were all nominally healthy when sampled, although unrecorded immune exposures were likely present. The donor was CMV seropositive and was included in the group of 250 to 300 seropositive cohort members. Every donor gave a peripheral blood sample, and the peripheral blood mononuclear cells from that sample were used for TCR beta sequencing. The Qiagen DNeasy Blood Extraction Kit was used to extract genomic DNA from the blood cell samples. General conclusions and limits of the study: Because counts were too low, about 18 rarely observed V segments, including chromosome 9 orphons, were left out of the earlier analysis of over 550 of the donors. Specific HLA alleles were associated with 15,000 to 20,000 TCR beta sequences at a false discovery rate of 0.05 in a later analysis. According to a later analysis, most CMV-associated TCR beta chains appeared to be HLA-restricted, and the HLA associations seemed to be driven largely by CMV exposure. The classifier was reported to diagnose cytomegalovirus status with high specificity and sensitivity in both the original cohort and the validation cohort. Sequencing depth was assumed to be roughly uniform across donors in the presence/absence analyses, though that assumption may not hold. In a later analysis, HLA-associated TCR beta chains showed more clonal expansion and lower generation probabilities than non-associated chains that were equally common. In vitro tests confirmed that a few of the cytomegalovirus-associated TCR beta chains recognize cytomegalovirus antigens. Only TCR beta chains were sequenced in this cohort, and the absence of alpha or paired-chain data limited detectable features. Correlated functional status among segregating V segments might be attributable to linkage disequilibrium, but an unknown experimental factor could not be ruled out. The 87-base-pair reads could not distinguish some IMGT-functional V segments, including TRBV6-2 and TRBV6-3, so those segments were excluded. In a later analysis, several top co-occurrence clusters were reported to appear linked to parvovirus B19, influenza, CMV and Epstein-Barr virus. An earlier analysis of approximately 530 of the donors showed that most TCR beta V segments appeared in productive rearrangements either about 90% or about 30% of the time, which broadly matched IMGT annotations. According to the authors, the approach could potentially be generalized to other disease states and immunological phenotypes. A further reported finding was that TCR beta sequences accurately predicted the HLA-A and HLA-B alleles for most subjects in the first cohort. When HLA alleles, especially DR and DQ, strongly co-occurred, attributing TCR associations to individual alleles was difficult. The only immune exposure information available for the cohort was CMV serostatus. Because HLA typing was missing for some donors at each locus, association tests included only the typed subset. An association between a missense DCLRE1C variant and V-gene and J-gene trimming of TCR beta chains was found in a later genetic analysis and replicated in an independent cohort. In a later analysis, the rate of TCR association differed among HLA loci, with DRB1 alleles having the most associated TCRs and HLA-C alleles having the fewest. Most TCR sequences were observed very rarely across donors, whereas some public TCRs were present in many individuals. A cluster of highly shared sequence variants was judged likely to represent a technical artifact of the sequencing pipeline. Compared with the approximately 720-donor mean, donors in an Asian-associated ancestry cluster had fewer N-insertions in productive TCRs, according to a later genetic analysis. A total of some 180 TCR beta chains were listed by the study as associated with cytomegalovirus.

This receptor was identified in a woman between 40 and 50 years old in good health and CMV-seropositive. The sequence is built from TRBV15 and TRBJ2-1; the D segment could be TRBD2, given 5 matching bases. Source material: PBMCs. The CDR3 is CATDLRGEGISYNEQFF. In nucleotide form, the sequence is TGTGCCACCGATCTTCGGGGAGAGGGAATCTCCTACAATGAGCAGTTCTTC. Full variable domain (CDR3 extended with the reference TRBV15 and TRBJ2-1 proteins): DAMVIQNPRYQVTQFGKPVTLSCSQTLNHNVMYWYQQKSSQAPKLLFHYYDKDFNNEADTPDNFQSRRPNTSFCFLDIRSPGLGDTAMYLCATDLRGEGISYNEQFFGPGTRLTVL.